This T cell receptor beta chain was identified in a study of CD8 T cells in Susac syndrome. The CDR3 runs 15 residues. Per the germline V gene, CDR1 is LNHDA and CDR2 is SQIVND (reference sequence). Trimming pared 7 bases from V and 7 bases from J, leaving 20 bases between. The RNA, about 0.5 to 1 ug, was put through reverse transcription using random hexamers. MiXCR, applied by TCRdb to the immunoSEQ multiplex PCR reads, yields one record per CDR3 protein. The table has 150,000 to 200,000 distinct CDR3 sequences, 80% to 95% seen once. Sequencing targeted TCR beta in T cells from blood (CD8+ and CD4+). The study used healthy donors as controls matched for age and sex.

Sequenced input: CD4+ T cells from PBMCs. The receptor comes from a human donor in good health. This sequence joins TRBV19 and TRBJ2-1, with D perhaps being TRBD1 or TRBD2 (5 bases each). CDR3 nucleotides: TGTGCCAGTACCGATGGGCCGGGACCGCTAAATGAGCAGTTCTTC. Protein: CASTDGPGPLNEQFF.